A selection of T cell receptor beta chains follows, all from one sample in a study of cytomegalovirus exposure and HLA in healthy donors. Sequencing was performed with immunoSEQ multiplex PCR; in TCRdb, only in-frame clones are kept and a portion is missing. The sample includes 250,000 to 350,000 clones, just over 85% seen only once; the top ten take around 3.7%. The sequenced sample was PBMCs. Receptors originate from a man aged 35 to 55 in good health and CMV-seropositive. Both conserved end residues are part of each CDR3. The order of the fields is D gene, clone size, V gene, J gene, CDR3 protein, CDR3 DNA. A D gene is named only where the DNA matches it firmly. Where a row states a size, it is once, few, many or the class of an expanded clone; other rows omit it.

-	-	TRBV4-1	TRBJ1-5	CASSPSGNQPQHF	TGCGCCAGCAGCCCTAGCGGTAATCAGCCCCAGCATTTT
TRBD1	-	TRBV11-3	TRBJ1-3	CASRLPGQESSGNTIYF	TGTGCCAGCAGACTTCCGGGACAGGAGTCTTCTGGAAACACCATATATTTT
-	-	TRBV30	TRBJ2-1	CAWSPFSYNEQFF	TGTGCCTGGAGTCCCTTCTCCTACAATGAGCAGTTCTTC
TRBD2	-	TRBV10-3	TRBJ2-1	CAITTGTSGFNEQFF	TGTGCCATCACCACCGGGACTAGCGGTTTCAATGAGCAGTTCTTC
TRBD1	-	TRBV28	TRBJ2-7	CASSRIRDRGYEQYF	TGTGCCAGCAGCCGAATCCGGGACAGGGGCTACGAGCAGTACTTC
TRBD2	-	TRBV19	TRBJ2-2	CASSPSSGIFVAGELFF	TGTGCCAGTAGTCCTTCTAGCGGGATATTTGTCGCCGGGGAGCTGTTTTTT
-	-	TRBV19	TRBJ2-2	CASSIQGQAGELFF	TGTGCCAGTAGTATCCAGGGGCAGGCCGGGGAGCTGTTTTTT
-	few	TRBV7-9	TRBJ1-1	CASSSAEAFF	TGTGCCAGCAGCTCCGCGGAAGCTTTCTTT
-	few	TRBV9	TRBJ1-5	CASSVAGNSNQPQHF	TGTGCCAGCAGCGTAGCGGGGAACAGCAATCAGCCCCAGCATTTT
-	-	TRBV27	TRBJ1-5	CASSFRVSGQPQHF	TGTGCCAGCAGTTTCCGGGTATCAGGGCAGCCCCAGCATTTT
-	-	TRBV10-3	TRBJ1-4	CAISQGINEKLFF	TGTGCCATCTCCCAGGGGATTAATGAAAAACTGTTTTTT
-	once	TRBV7-2	TRBJ2-7	CASSLAVTYEQYF	TGTGCCAGCAGCTTAGCTGTAACCTACGAGCAGTACTTC
-	-	TRBV27	TRBJ2-1	CASASSHNEQFF	TGTGCCAGCGCTAGCAGTCACAATGAGCAGTTCTTC
TRBD1	-	TRBV5-1	TRBJ1-4	CASSHRGLNEKLFF	TGCGCCAGCAGCCACAGGGGCCTTAATGAAAAACTGTTTTTT
TRBD1	-	TRBV7-6	TRBJ2-7	CASSLEVETGDHEQYF	TGTGCCAGCAGCTTAGAGGTAGAGACAGGGGACCACGAGCAGTACTTC
-	-	TRBV30	TRBJ1-3	CAWSYLGHSSGNTIYF	TGTGCCTGGAGTTACCTTGGCCACAGCTCTGGAAACACCATATATTTT
-	-	TRBV28	TRBJ1-4	CASSLYGVEKEKLFF	TGTGCCAGCAGTTTATACGGGGTGGAGAAAGAAAAACTGTTTTTT
-	-	TRBV29-1	TRBJ2-1	CSVEGFSSYNEQFF	TGCAGCGTTGAAGGGTTTAGCTCCTACAATGAGCAGTTCTTC
TRBD2	-	TRBV11-2	TRBJ2-7	CASSSGLAGDEQYF	TGTGCCAGCAGCTCCGGACTAGCGGGAGACGAGCAGTACTTC
-	-	TRBV25-1	TRBJ2-7	CASRQTEGEQYF	TGTGCCAGCCGCCAGACAGAAGGGGAGCAGTACTTC
-	-	TRBV29-1	TRBJ1-4	CSASGTTNEKLFF	TGCAGCGCGTCCGGGACAACTAATGAAAAACTGTTTTTT
TRBD2	-	TRBV28	TRBJ2-1	CASSLPRESYNEQFF	TGTGCCAGCAGTTTACCGCGGGAGTCCTACAATGAGCAGTTCTTC
TRBD1	-	TRBV27	TRBJ2-1	CASTPWDRGPHEQFF	TGTGCCAGCACCCCCTGGGACAGGGGGCCCCATGAGCAGTTCTTC
-	-	TRBV28	TRBJ1-5	CASIPLTGGNQPQHF	TGTGCCAGCATCCCTCTGACAGGCGGCAATCAGCCCCAGCATTTT
-	-	TRBV7-6	TRBJ2-7	CASSRAGMTATYEQYF	TGTGCCAGCAGCCGCGCCGGGATGACGGCCACCTACGAGCAGTACTTC
-	-	TRBV11-3	TRBJ2-3	CASSLGQSTDTQYF	TGTGCCAGCAGCTTGGGCCAGAGCACAGATACGCAGTATTTT
-	-	TRBV27	TRBJ1-1	CASRRVETEAFF	TGTGCCAGCAGGAGGGTAGAGACTGAAGCTTTCTTT
-	-	TRBV7-9	TRBJ2-5	CSSSSTRGAQETQYF	TGTTCCAGCAGCTCAACCCGGGGGGCCCAAGAGACCCAGTACTTC
-	-	TRBV6-5	TRBJ2-1	CASSYGAASSGNEQFF	TGTGCCAGCAGTTACGGTGCGGCTAGCTCGGGGAATGAGCAGTTCTTC
-	-	TRBV19	TRBJ1-5	CASIGGVGNQPQHF	TGTGCCAGTATCGGAGGGGTGGGCAATCAGCCCCAGCATTTT
-	-	TRBV2	TRBJ2-3	CASRGKGIYGGFTDTQYF	TGTGCCAGCAGGGGGAAGGGGATATATGGCGGATTCACAGATACGCAGTATTTT
-	-	TRBV5-6	TRBJ2-3	CASSLKRSGYVTDTQYF	TGTGCCAGCAGCTTGAAGCGTAGCGGATACGTCACAGATACGCAGTATTTT
-	-	TRBV18	TRBJ2-7	CASSPPRGGRFSYEQYF	TGTGCCAGCTCACCACCCCGAGGAGGCCGTTTCTCCTACGAGCAGTACTTC
-	few	TRBV7-2	TRBJ2-1	CASSPYNEQFF	TGTGCCAGCAGCCCTTACAATGAGCAGTTCTTC
-	-	TRBV7-8	TRBJ1-2	CASSFTSSWGNGYTF	TGTGCCAGCAGCTTTACTTCATCTTGGGGCAATGGCTACACCTTC
TRBD1	-	TRBV28	TRBJ2-7	CASSRDRVSYEQYF	TGTGCCAGCAGCAGGGACAGGGTCTCCTACGAGCAGTACTTC
TRBD1	few	TRBV18	TRBJ1-4	CASSPGGTAGEKLFF	TGTGCCAGCTCACCTGGAGGGACAGCGGGTGAAAAACTGTTTTTT
-	-	TRBV5-1	TRBJ2-5	CASSRSGTLQETQYF	TGCGCCAGCAGCCGTTCCGGGACACTCCAAGAGACCCAGTACTTC
TRBD1	-	TRBV10-3	TRBJ1-1	CASEGALNTEAFF	TGTGCCTCGGAGGGGGCTTTGAACACTGAAGCTTTCTTT
TRBD1	-	TRBV19	TRBJ2-7	CASSRGDSFGEQYF	TGTGCCAGTAGTCGTGGGGACAGTTTCGGCGAGCAGTACTTC
-	-	TRBV7-8	TRBJ1-1	CASSHGTPGVTEAFF	TGTGCCAGCAGCCACGGGACCCCAGGGGTCACTGAAGCTTTCTTT
-	-	TRBV27	TRBJ1-4	CASSPLRAAGVNEKLFF	TGTGCCAGCAGTCCCCTCCGCGCAGCAGGGGTCAATGAAAAACTGTTTTTT
-	-	TRBV14	TRBJ1-3	CASSPSGNTIYF	TGTGCCAGCAGTCCATCAGGAAACACCATATATTTT
-	-	TRBV29-1	TRBJ1-5	CSVLQAGGQPQHF	TGCAGCGTTCTCCAGGCCGGGGGACAGCCCCAGCATTTT
-	few	TRBV19	TRBJ1-4	CASSILPDNEKLFF	TGTGCCAGTAGTATCCTGCCAGATAATGAAAAACTGTTTTTT
TRBD1	-	TRBV27	TRBJ2-1	CASSLNRGYEQFF	TGTGCCAGCAGTCTGAACAGGGGTTATGAGCAGTTCTTC
TRBD2	-	TRBV7-8	TRBJ2-3	CASSTRLAGTDTQYF	TGTGCCAGCAGCACCCGACTAGCGGGCACAGATACGCAGTATTTT
TRBD2	-	TRBV11-3	TRBJ2-1	CASSFGLVGYNEQFF	TGTGCCAGCAGCTTCGGACTAGTTGGCTACAATGAGCAGTTCTTC
-	-	TRBV28	TRBJ1-5	CASSLWSGINQPQHF	TGTGCCAGCAGCTTATGGTCAGGGATAAATCAGCCCCAGCATTTT
-	-	TRBV4-2	TRBJ2-7	CASSLRTGEQYF	TGTGCCAGCAGCCTGCGAACGGGAGAGCAGTACTTC
TRBD1	-	TRBV28	TRBJ1-5	CASYRGLYSNQPQHF	TGTGCCAGTTACAGGGGGCTATATAGCAATCAGCCCCAGCATTTT
-	-	TRBV28	TRBJ2-1	CASSLRGLEQFF	TGTGCCAGCAGTTTGCGAGGGTTAGAGCAGTTCTTC
-	-	TRBV5-1	TRBJ2-1	CASSFLARNEQFF	TGCGCCAGCAGCTTCCTAGCGAGGAATGAGCAGTTCTTC
-	-	TRBV4-1	TRBJ2-5	CASSHLNQGHQETQYF	TGCGCCAGCAGCCACCTAAACCAGGGACATCAAGAGACCCAGTACTTC
-	-	TRBV5-1	TRBJ2-3	CASSMGEGTDTQYF	TGCGCCAGCAGCATGGGGGAGGGCACAGATACGCAGTATTTT
-	-	TRBV28	TRBJ2-2	CASSPRANTGELFF	TGTGCCAGCAGCCCGCGGGCGAACACCGGGGAGCTGTTTTTT
TRBD1	-	TRBV5-1	TRBJ2-5	CASSPRTGTETQYF	TGCGCCAGCAGCCCGCGGACAGGAACGGAGACCCAGTACTTC
TRBD1	-	TRBV5-1	TRBJ1-6	CASSLATGGNSPLHF	TGCGCCAGCAGCTTGGCGACAGGGGGCAATTCACCCCTCCACTTT
TRBD2	-	TRBV5-4	TRBJ2-2	CASSPRVAGNTGELFF	TGTGCCAGCAGCCCAAGGGTAGCGGGGAACACCGGGGAGCTGTTTTTT
TRBD2	-	TRBV5-6	TRBJ2-5	CASSLGLAEKLRTQYF	TGTGCCAGCAGCTTGGGACTAGCGGAGAAGCTCCGGACCCAGTACTTC